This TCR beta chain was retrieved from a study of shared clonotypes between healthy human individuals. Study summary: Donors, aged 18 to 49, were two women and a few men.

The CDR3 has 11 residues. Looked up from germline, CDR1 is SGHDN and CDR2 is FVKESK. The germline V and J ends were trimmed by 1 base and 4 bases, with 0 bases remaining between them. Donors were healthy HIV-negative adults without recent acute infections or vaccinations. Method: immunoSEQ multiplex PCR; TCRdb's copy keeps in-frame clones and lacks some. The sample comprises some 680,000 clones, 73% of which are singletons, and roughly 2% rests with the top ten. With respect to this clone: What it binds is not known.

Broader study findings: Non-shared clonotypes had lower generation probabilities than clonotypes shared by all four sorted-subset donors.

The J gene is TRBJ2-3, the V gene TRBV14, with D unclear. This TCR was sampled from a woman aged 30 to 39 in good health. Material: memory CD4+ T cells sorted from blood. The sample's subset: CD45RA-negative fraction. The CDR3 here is CASSQADTQYF. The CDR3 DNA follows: TGTGCCAGCAGCCAAGCAGATACGCAGTATTTT.